The rows below give T cell receptor beta chains drawn from one sample of a study of CD8+CD57+ T cells in acquired aplastic anemia. Each CDR3 protein is one row after TCRdb ran MiXCR on the reads. The sample has some 290,000 distinct CDR3 sequences, 55% to 60% seen once. The sample taken for sequencing was sorted CD4+, CD8+, or CD8+CD57+ T cells (not recorded which) from PBMCs. The receptors were gathered from a human donor with severe aplastic anemia or a healthy control (not recorded which). Each CDR3 is given with its conserved first and last residue. The D gene is left open where the match is weak. Not all rows give a size; the values are once, few, many and, for expanded clones, a class.

j_gene	v_gene	abundance	d_gene	CDR3aa	CDR3nt
TRBJ2-5	TRBV3-1	.	TRBD2	CASSRGLAGFLQTQYF	TGTGCCAGCAGCCGCGGACTAGCGGGGTTCTTACAGACCCAGTACTTC
TRBJ1-6	TRBV5-1	many	.	CASSLIVGIDSPLHF	TGCGCCAGCAGCTTAATAGTCGGAATAGATTCACCCCTCCACTTT
TRBJ2-4	TRBV9	many	.	CASSPGPKNIQYF	TGTGCCAGCAGCCCCGGCCCCAAAAACATTCAGTACTTC
TRBJ2-7	TRBV12-5	once	.	CASGTGTWGGEQYF	TGTGCTAGTGGGACCGGGACATGGGGGGGGGAGCAGTACTTC
TRBJ1-1	TRBV15	.	TRBD1	CATSRDRGMNTEAFF	TGTGCCACCAGCAGAGACAGGGGGATGAACACTGAAGCTTTCTTT
TRBJ2-7	TRBV7-2	few	.	CASSGSRYEQYF	TGTGCCAGCAGCGGAAGTAGATACGAGCAGTACTTC
TRBJ2-7	TRBV7-2	many	TRBD2	CASSRRGGETYEQYF	TGTGCCAGCAGCCGTCGGGGGGGGGAAACCTACGAGCAGTACTTC
TRBJ2-7	TRBV5-5	.	.	CASSLIPGVYEQYF	TGTGCCAGCAGCCTTATACCCGGGGTTTACGAGCAGTACTTC
TRBJ2-2	TRBV20-1	.	.	CSARAPNTGELFF	TGCAGTGCTAGGGCCCCGAACACCGGGGAGCTGTTTTTT
TRBJ1-6	TRBV2	.	.	CASSQGWNSPLHF	TGTGCCAGCAGCCAGGGTTGGAATTCACCCCTCCACTTT
TRBJ2-7	TRBV27	many	TRBD1	CASRTGTGHFYEQYF	TGTGCCAGCAGGACAGGGACAGGACATTTCTACGAGCAGTACTTC
TRBJ2-7	TRBV20-1	many	.	CSARAGVYEQYF	TGCAGTGCTAGGGCAGGGGTCTACGAGCAGTACTTC
TRBJ1-3	TRBV9	.	.	CASSSLDSTIYF	TGTGCCAGCTCATCCCTGGACAGCACCATATATTTT
TRBJ2-5	TRBV15	.	.	CATSKESRELRTQYF	TGTGCCACCAGCAAAGAGAGTAGAGAGCTCCGGACCCAGTACTTC
TRBJ2-5	TRBV7-2	.	TRBD2	CASSLAVGEGTQYF	TGTGCCAGCAGCTTAGCGGTAGGGGAGGGGACCCAGTACTTC
TRBJ2-3	TRBV20-1	.	.	CSAKVDTQYF	TGCAGTGCTAAAGTAGATACGCAGTATTTT
TRBJ2-3	TRBV7-3	.	.	CASSANRRDTQYF	TGTGCCAGCAGCGCCAACAGGCGAGATACGCAGTATTTT
TRBJ2-1	TRBV20-1	.	.	CSARLWNEQFF	TGCAGTGCTAGGCTATGGAATGAGCAGTTCTTC
TRBJ1-6	TRBV5-4	.	.	CASSPRAGTDSPLHF	TGTGCCAGCAGCCCTCGTGCGGGGACGGATTCACCCCTCCACTTT
TRBJ1-2	TRBV5-6	many	TRBD1	CASSPRTGNGYTF	TGTGCCAGCAGCCCTCGGACAGGGAATGGCTACACCTTC
TRBJ1-6	TRBV9	many	TRBD1	CASSTVGDRARGVPLHF	TGTGCCAGCAGCACTGTCGGGGACAGGGCCAGAGGCGTACCCCTCCACTTT
TRBJ2-7	TRBV7-2	.	TRBD1	CASSLGGGLWEQYF	TGTGCCAGCAGCTTAGGAGGGGGCCTCTGGGAGCAGTACTTC
TRBJ2-7	TRBV7-2	many	TRBD2	CASSTGLAYSYEQYF	TGTGCCAGCAGCACCGGACTAGCCTACTCCTACGAGCAGTACTTC
TRBJ2-7	TRBV2	.	TRBD2	CASSAGTSGSNEQYF	TGTGCCAGCAGTGCCGGGACTAGCGGGAGCAACGAGCAGTACTTC
TRBJ2-5	TRBV20-1	.	TRBD1	CSARTGGSETQYF	TGCAGTGCCCGGACAGGGGGCTCCGAGACCCAGTACTTC
TRBJ2-3	TRBV24-1	few	.	CATSDHRQNTDTQYF	TGTGCCACCAGTGATCATCGACAAAACACAGATACGCAGTATTTT
TRBJ1-3	TRBV7-2	.	TRBD1	CASSFLRTGGNTIYF	TGTGCCAGCAGCTTCCTCCGGACAGGGGGAAACACCATATATTTT
TRBJ1-2	TRBV7-6	.	TRBD1	CAVPRGQGADGYTF	TGTGCCGTCCCTAGGGGACAGGGGGCTGATGGCTACACCTTC
TRBJ1-5	TRBV4-3	once	.	CASSQARPVWYNQPQHF	TGCGCCAGCAGCCAAGCTCGACCGGTATGGTATAATCAGCCCCAGCATTTT
TRBJ2-2	TRBV10-2	few	.	CASLGGPTGELFF	TGCGCCAGCCTCGGCGGACCCACCGGGGAGCTGTTTTTT
TRBJ2-3	TRBV20-1	many	TRBD2	CSALPPGLASTDTQYF	TGCAGTGCCCTTCCCCCGGGACTAGCTAGCACAGATACGCAGTATTTT
TRBJ2-5	TRBV6-5	.	TRBD2	CASTHGAGGAETQYF	TGTGCCAGCACCCACGGAGCGGGGGGGGCAGAGACCCAGTACTTC